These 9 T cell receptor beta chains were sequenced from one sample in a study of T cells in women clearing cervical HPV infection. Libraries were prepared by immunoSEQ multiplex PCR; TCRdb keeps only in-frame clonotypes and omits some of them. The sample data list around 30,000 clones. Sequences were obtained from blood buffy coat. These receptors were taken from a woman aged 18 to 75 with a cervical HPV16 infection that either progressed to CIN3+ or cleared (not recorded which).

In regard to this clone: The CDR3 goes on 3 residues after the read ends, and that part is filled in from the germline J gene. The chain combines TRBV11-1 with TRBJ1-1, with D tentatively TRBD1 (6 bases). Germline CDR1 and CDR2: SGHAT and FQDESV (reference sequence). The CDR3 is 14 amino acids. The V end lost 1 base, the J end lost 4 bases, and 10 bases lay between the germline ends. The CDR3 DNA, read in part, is TGTGCCAGCAGCTTAGAACAGGGAGGCACTGAA. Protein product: CASSLEQGGTE. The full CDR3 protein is CASSLEQGGTEAFF.

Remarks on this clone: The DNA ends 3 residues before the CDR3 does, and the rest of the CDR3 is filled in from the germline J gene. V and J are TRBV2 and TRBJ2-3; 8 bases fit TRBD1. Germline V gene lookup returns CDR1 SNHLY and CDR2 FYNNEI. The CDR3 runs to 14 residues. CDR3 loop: CASSRTGLQETQYF. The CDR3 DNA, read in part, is TGTGCCAGCAGTAGGACAGGGCTACAAGAGACG.

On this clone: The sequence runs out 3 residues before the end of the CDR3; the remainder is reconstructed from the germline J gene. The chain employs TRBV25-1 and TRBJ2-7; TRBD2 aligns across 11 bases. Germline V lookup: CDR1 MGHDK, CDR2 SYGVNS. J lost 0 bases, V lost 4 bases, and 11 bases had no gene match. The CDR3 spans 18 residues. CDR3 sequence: CASSGPFAGTSGSYEQYF. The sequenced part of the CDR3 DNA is TGTGCCAGCAGTGGGCCATTTGCCGGGACTAGCGGCTCCTACGAG.

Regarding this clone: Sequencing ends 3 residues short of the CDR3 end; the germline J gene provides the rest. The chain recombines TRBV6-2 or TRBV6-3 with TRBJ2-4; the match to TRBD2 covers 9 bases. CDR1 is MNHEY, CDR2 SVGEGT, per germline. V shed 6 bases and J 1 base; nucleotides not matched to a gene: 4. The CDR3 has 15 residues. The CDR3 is CASRPSGEAKNIQYF. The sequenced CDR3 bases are TGTGCCAGCAGACCTAGCGGGGAGGCCAAAAACATT.

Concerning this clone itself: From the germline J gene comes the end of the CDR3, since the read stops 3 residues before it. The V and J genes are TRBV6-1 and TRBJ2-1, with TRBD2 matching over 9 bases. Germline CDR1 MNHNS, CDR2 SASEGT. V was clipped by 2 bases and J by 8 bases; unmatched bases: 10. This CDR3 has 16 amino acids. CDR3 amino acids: CASSELFAGGPDEQFF. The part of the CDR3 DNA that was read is TGTGCCAGCAGTGAACTCTTTGCGGGGGGGCCGGATGAG.

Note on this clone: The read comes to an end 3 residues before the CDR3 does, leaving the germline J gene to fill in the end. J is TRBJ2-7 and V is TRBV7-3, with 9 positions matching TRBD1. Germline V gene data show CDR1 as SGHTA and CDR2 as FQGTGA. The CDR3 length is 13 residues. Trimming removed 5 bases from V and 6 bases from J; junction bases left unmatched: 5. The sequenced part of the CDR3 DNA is TGTGCCAGCAGCGCACAGGGGGCGATCGAG. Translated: CASSAQGAIE. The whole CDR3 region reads CASSAQGAIEQYF. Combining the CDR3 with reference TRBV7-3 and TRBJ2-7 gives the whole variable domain GAGVSQTPSNKVTEKGKYVELRCDPISGHTALYWYRQSLGQGPEFLIYFQGTGAADDSGLPNDRFFAVRPEGSVSTLKIQRTERGDSAVYLCASSAQGAIEQYFGPGTRLTVT.

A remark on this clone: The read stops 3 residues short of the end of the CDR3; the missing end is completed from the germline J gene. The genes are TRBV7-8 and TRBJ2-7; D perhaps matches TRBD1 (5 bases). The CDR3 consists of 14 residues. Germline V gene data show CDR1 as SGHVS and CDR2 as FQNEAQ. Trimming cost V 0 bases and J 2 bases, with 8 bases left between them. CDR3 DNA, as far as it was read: TGTGCCAGCAGCTTAGCGGACACCGCCTACGAG. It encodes CASSLADTAYE. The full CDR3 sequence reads CASSLADTAYEQYF.

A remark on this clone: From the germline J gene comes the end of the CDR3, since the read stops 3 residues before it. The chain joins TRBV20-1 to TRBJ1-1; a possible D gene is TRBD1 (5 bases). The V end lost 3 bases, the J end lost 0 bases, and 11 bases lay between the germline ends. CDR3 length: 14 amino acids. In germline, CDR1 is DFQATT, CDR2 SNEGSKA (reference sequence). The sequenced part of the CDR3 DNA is TGCAGTGCTAGGTTGGGGCACATGAACACTGAA. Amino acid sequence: CSARLGHMNTE. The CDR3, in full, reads CSARLGHMNTEAFF.

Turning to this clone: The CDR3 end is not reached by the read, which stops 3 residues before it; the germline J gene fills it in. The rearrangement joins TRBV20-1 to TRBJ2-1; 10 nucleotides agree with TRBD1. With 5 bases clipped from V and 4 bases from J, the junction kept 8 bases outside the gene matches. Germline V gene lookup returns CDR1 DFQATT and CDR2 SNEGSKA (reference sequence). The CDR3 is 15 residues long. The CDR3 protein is CSARSGDRGYNEQFF. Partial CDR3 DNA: TGCAGTGCTCGATCGGGGGACAGGGGATACAATGAG.